The 31 T cell receptor beta chains below were found in one sample sequenced in a study of early T cells in non-severe SARS-CoV-2 infection. TCRdb reanalysed the 5' RACE reads using MiXCR and keeps one entry per CDR3 protein. Of roughly 76,000 distinct CDR3 sequences listed, 9.5% to 15% are singletons. The sequenced sample consisted of whole blood. The receptors shown here come from an adult who was a healthcare worker with PCR-confirmed SARS-CoV-2 infection or an uninfected control (not recorded which).

This clonotype was counted only a few times. The chain carries TRBV18 and TRBJ1-1, with TRBD1 as a possible D gene (6 bases). V shed 6 bases and J shed 5 bases, with 16 bases lying between them. Per germline, CDR1 KGHSH and CDR2 LQKENI. CDR3 length: 14 residues. The CDR3 region is CASSQIRGGTEAFF. Written as DNA, the CDR3 is TGTGCCAGCTCTCAGATCAGGGGAGGGACTGAAGCTTTCTTT.

The chain carries TRBV9 and TRBJ2-3; TRBD2 aligns across 10 bases. Per germline, CDR1 SGDLS and CDR2 YYNGEE. The ends lost 2 bases at V and 4 bases at J; junction bases unmatched: 7. The CDR3 contains 16 residues. The CDR3 sequence is CASSVAGLAISDTQYF. CDR3 bases: TGTGCCAGCAGCGTCGCGGGACTAGCGATTTCAGATACGCAGTATTTT.

This clonotype was observed a handful of times. The chain recombines TRBV9 with TRBJ2-7, with 7 bases lining up with TRBD1. With V trimmed by 0 bases and J by 2 bases, 2 bases remained unmatched. Germline V CDR1 and CDR2: SGDLS, YYNGEE. The CDR3 spans 14 residues. The DNA of the CDR3 is TGTGCCAGCAGCGTAGGTCAGGGGGCCTACGAGCAGTACTTC. This codes for CASSVGQGAYEQYF.

The table lists this clonotype with many counts. J is TRBJ1-1 and V is TRBV12-3 or TRBV12-4; D perhaps matches TRBD1 (5 bases). CDR3 size: 14 residues. Deletions cut 7 bases from V and 3 bases from J, with 15 bases between. The CDR3 sequence is CASTPSGGDTEAFF. The CDR3, as DNA: TGTGCCAGCACCCCTAGCGGGGGGGACACTGAAGCTTTCTTT.

This clonotype turned up a few times. The rearrangement uses TRBV5-1 and TRBJ2-7; the match to TRBD2 covers 8 bases. CDR1 and CDR2 from the germline V gene are SGHRS and YFSETQ. Trimming cost V 4 bases and J 5 bases; bases outside gene matches: 14. The CDR3 contains 16 residues. CDR3 in DNA: TGCGCCAGCAGCCCCCAGTTGGCGGGAGGTATCAACGAGCAGTACTTC. Protein sequence: CASSPQLAGGINEQYF.

This chain links TRBV20-1 with TRBJ2-7; D not resolved. The CDR3 contains 14 residues. CDR1 and CDR2 from the germline V gene are DFQATT and SNEGSKA (reference sequence). Deletions cut 1 base from V and 1 base from J, with 11 bases between. The CDR3 DNA follows: TGCAGTGCTAGAGGGGTGGGGTCATCCTACGAGCAGTACTTC. It specifies CSARGVGSSYEQYF.

The gene calls are TRBV28 and TRBJ1-6; TRBD1 is a possible D gene (6 bases). CDR1 is MDHEN, CDR2 SYDVKM, per germline. The V and J ends lost 7 bases and 7 bases respectively, with 17 bases between them. The CDR3 contains 15 residues. CDR3 region: CASNPLQGNNSPLHF. The CDR3 DNA is TGTGCCAGCAATCCCCTCCAGGGGAACAATTCACCCCTCCACTTT.

This clonotype was seen ten or more times. The chain carries TRBV6-2 or TRBV6-3 and TRBJ2-3; D unresolved. CDR3 length: 14 residues. The ends were cut back, 2 bases at V and 3 bases at J, with 9 bases in the middle. Germline lookup yields CDR1 MNHEY and CDR2 SVGEGT. DNA of the CDR3: TGTGCCAGCAGTTACGACACATCTACAGATACGCAGTATTTT. Translated, it gives CASSYDTSTDTQYF.

This clonotype was counted between two and nine times. This chain joins TRBV6-5 and TRBJ2-3; maybe TRBD1 (6 bases). CDR1 MNHEY and CDR2 SVGAGI come from the germline V gene. CDR3 length: 15 amino acids. V was shortened by 6 bases and J by 2 bases, with 15 bases between the two germline ends. This CDR3 reads CASRRDTFLTDTQYF. The CDR3 bases are TGTGCCAGCAGACGGGACACCTTCCTCACAGATACGCAGTATTTT.

This clonotype was observed many times. This CDR3 is CASSLAKGQYNEQFF. The CDR3 DNA reads TGTGCCAGCAGCTTAGCAAAGGGACAGTACAATGAGCAGTTCTTC. The chain couples TRBV7-9 to TRBJ2-1, with TRBD1 matching over 7 bases. V shed 0 bases, J shed 4 bases, and the junction held 3 bases outside the gene matches. The CDR3 contains 15 residues. CDR1 and CDR2 (germline): SEHNR, FQNEAQ (reference sequence).

This clonotype has more than one count but fewer than ten. V usage is TRBV29-1 and J usage is TRBJ2-3, with 7 bases aligning to TRBD2. Germline CDR1 and CDR2: SQVTM and ANQGSEA. The length of the CDR3 is 16 residues. V dropped 7 bases and J dropped 0; count of bases not matched to a gene: 13. DNA of the CDR3: TGCAGCGGCAAGACTAGCACCTTCTCTAGCACAGATACGCAGTATTTT. Its translation: CSGKTSTFSSTDTQYF.

This chain links TRBV5-1 with TRBJ2-3; D not resolved. In germline, CDR1 is SGHRS, CDR2 YFSETQ. The CDR3 runs to 11 residues. V was shortened by 4 bases and J by 11 bases, with 11 bases between the two germline ends. CDR3 region: CASSVALEQYF. DNA for the CDR3: TGCGCCAGCAGCGTGGCCCTGGAGCAGTATTTT.

This clonotype was recorded at least ten times. The chain couples TRBV5-1 to TRBJ2-2; no clear D. V lost 8 bases and J lost 2, with 10 bases in between. Germline-derived CDR1 and CDR2 are SGHRS and YFSETQ. The CDR3 is made up of 13 amino acids. The CDR3 protein is CASVPENTGELFF. The CDR3 DNA is TGCGCCAGTGTCCCGGAAAACACCGGGGAGCTGTTTTTT.

This clonotype was counted a few times. In nucleotides, the CDR3 is TGTGCCATCTGGGTAGCGGGAGGGGGGGATACGCAGTATTTT. The encoded protein is CAIWVAGGGDTQYF. This chain joins TRBV10-3 and TRBJ2-3; 11 nucleotides agree with TRBD2. Per the germline V gene, CDR1 is ENHRY and CDR2 is SYGVKD. The CDR3 sequence is 14 residues long. J gave up 6 bases and V 8 bases, and 7 bases lay outside the gene matches.

This clonotype was seen only a few times. The V and J genes are TRBV5-6 and TRBJ2-1; 8 bases align to TRBD2. The CDR3 is 15 residues long. Per the germline V gene, CDR1 is SGHDT and CDR2 is YYEEEE. V shed 1 base and J 4 bases; nucleotides not matched to a gene: 4. In DNA, the CDR3 is TGTGCCAGCAGCTTGAGCGGGACTAGATACAATGAGCAGTTCTTC. Its protein product is CASSLSGTRYNEQFF. The full variable domain, its missing parts supplied by reference TRBV5-6 and TRBJ2-1, is DAGVTQSPTHLIKTRGQQVTLRCSPKSGHDTVSWYQQALGQGPQFIFQYYEEEERQRGNFPDRFSGHQFPNYSSELNVNALLLGDSALYLCASSLSGTRYNEQFFGPGTRLTVL.

This clonotype was detected many times. DNA for the CDR3: TGTGCCAGCAGCCCCCCGGGCTACGAGCAGTACTTC. Protein product: CASSPPGYEQYF. The V gene is TRBV12-3 or TRBV12-4, the J gene TRBJ2-7; D remains ambiguous. This CDR3 has 12 amino acids. The V and J ends lost 6 bases and 3 bases respectively, with 9 bases between them.

This clonotype was observed a few times. The DNA of the CDR3 is TGTGCCATCAGTATCGGACAGGGCGGTCAGCCCCAGCATTTT. This sequence encodes CAISIGQGGQPQHF. The V gene is TRBV10-3, the J gene TRBJ1-5; 8 bases align to TRBD1. J gave up 6 bases and V 5 bases, and 6 bases lay outside the gene matches. The germline V gene has CDR1 ENHRY and CDR2 SYGVKD. The CDR3 extends over 14 amino acids.

This clonotype was counted only a few times. The rearrangement joins TRBV7-7 to TRBJ2-3; D might be TRBD1 (5 bases). The V end lost 0 bases, the J end lost 1 base, and 8 bases lay between the germline ends. Germline CDR1 SSHAT, CDR2 FNYEAQ (reference sequence). The CDR3 is made up of 15 amino acids. The CDR3 sequence: CASSLALGGTDTQYF. The DNA for the CDR3 is TGTGCCAGCAGCTTAGCTCTAGGGGGCACAGATACGCAGTATTTT.

This clonotype was detected many times. The genes are TRBV29-1 and TRBJ2-3; TRBD2 matches 8 bases. The trim removed 3 bases at V and 0 bases at J, leaving 2 bases unmatched. There are 14 residues in the CDR3. Looked up from germline, CDR1 is SQVTM and CDR2 is ANQGSEA. Here the CDR3 DNA reads TGCAGCGTTGATACTAGCGGAAGCACAGATACGCAGTATTTT. Translated: CSVDTSGSTDTQYF.

In this sample, this clonotype turned up a few times. This chain joins TRBV19 and TRBJ2-1, with TRBD1 identical over 9 bases. CDR3 length equals 14 residues. Looked up from germline, CDR1 is LNHDA and CDR2 is SQIVND (reference sequence). Losses at the gene ends were 5 bases for V and 7 bases for J; bases not matched to a gene: 6. CDR3 sequence reads: CASSPVDRGNEQFF. Written as DNA, the CDR3 is TGTGCCAGTAGTCCAGTGGACAGGGGTAATGAGCAGTTCTTC.

The rearrangement links TRBV5-4 to TRBJ2-3; no firm D call. Germline-derived CDR1 and CDR2 are SGHNT and YYREEE (reference sequence). The CDR3 length is 15 residues. The V end was cut by 4 bases, the J end by 1 base, with 13 bases between. Here the CDR3 reads CASSHRLTGTDTQYF. The CDR3, as DNA: TGTGCCAGCAGCCATCGTTTGACGGGCACAGATACGCAGTATTTT.

The V and J genes are TRBV11-2 and TRBJ2-7; TRBD2 agrees at 8 bases. From germline, CDR1 is SGHAT and CDR2 FQNNGV. The CDR3 sequence is 17 residues long. The trim removed 5 bases at V and 0 bases at J, leaving 12 bases unmatched. CDR3 sequence (DNA): TGTGCCAGCAGCCCCCGGGGGGGCGGGAGAAGCTCCTACGAGCAGTACTTC. As protein: CASSPRGGGRSSYEQYF.

This clonotype occurred many times. The gene calls are TRBV14 and TRBJ2-2, with no clear D. V gave up 2 bases and J gave up 0 bases, with 10 bases separating them. CDR1 is SGHDN and CDR2 is FVKESK in the germline V gene. This CDR3 region has 16 residues. The CDR3: CASSQRKAANTGELFF. The CDR3 DNA follows: TGTGCCAGCAGCCAACGGAAGGCAGCGAACACCGGGGAGCTGTTTTTT.

The rearrangement links TRBV29-1 to TRBJ2-7, with 9 bases fitting TRBD1. J was trimmed by 9 bases and V by 1 base; bases with no gene match: 10. Germline CDR1 is SQVTM and CDR2 is ANQGSEA. The CDR3 spans 14 residues. The CDR3 is CSVEGPGQGGRQYF. The CDR3, as DNA: TGCAGCGTTGAAGGCCCGGGACAGGGTGGTCGGCAGTACTTC.

This chain links TRBV20-1 with TRBJ2-6; D uncertain. The CDR3 covers 14 residues. V was trimmed by 6 bases and J by 0 bases, leaving 9 bases between them. The germline gives CDR1 DFQATT, CDR2 SNEGSKA (reference sequence). CDR3 nucleotide sequence: TGCAGTGCCCAGGACGCCTCTGGGGCCAACGTCCTGACTTTC. As protein: CSAQDASGANVLTF.

The J gene is TRBJ1-1, the V gene TRBV7-3; no definite D call. Germline V gene data show CDR1 as SGHTA and CDR2 as FQGTGA. V was pared by 2 bases and J by 7 bases, with 8 bases between. This CDR3 has 12 amino acids. CDR3 coding DNA: TGTGCCAGCAGCTTAGGAAGAAGTGAAGCTTTCTTT. Translated: CASSLGRSEAFF.

This clonotype has more than one count but fewer than ten. This chain connects TRBV5-1 to TRBJ2-3, with unresolved D. Germline-derived CDR1 and CDR2 are SGHRS and YFSETQ. Trimming took off 3 bases at V and 8 bases at J, with 10 bases between the two ends. The CDR3 sequence is 12 residues long. In DNA, the CDR3 is TGCGCCAGCAGCTCACCAGTTGGTACGCAGTATTTT. It encodes CASSSPVGTQYF.

The chain couples TRBV28 to TRBJ2-2; D uncertain. V dropped 7 bases and J dropped 9 bases, with 12 bases sitting between them. The CDR3 totals 12 residues. Germline CDR1 reads MDHEN; CDR2 reads SYDVKM. CDR3 sequence: CASKVDSRELFF. The CDR3 DNA reads TGTGCCAGCAAGGTTGACTCCCGGGAGCTGTTTTTT.

This clonotype was found a few times. The chain is built from TRBV7-8 and TRBJ2-7, with TRBD2 matching over 8 bases. This CDR3 is built from 14 residues. Trimming removed 5 bases from V and 11 bases from J; junction bases left unmatched: 14. Germline lookup yields CDR1 SGHVS and CDR2 FQNEAQ. CDR3 protein: CASSRKTSEPPKYF. The CDR3 DNA reads TGTGCCAGCAGCCGAAAGACTAGCGAACCTCCTAAGTACTTC.

This clonotype was found many times. The chain employs TRBV25-1 and TRBJ2-3; D call uncertain. Per germline, CDR1 MGHDK and CDR2 SYGVNS. The CDR3 length is 17 residues. The V and J ends lost 5 bases and 1 base respectively, with 19 bases between them. The CDR3 DNA sequence: TGTGCCAGCAGTCCACTCCTCGACAACCTTCGCACAGATACGCAGTATTTT. Protein sequence: CASSPLLDNLRTDTQYF.

J is TRBJ2-7 and V is TRBV5-4; TRBD2 is a possible D gene (6 bases). This CDR3 spans 13 amino acids. V lost 4 bases, J lost 3 bases, and 11 bases lay in between. Germline V lookup: CDR1 SGHNT, CDR2 YYREEE (reference sequence). DNA of the CDR3: TGTGCCAGCAGCCAGACGGGGGTCTACGAGCAGTACTTC. Protein: CASSQTGVYEQYF.